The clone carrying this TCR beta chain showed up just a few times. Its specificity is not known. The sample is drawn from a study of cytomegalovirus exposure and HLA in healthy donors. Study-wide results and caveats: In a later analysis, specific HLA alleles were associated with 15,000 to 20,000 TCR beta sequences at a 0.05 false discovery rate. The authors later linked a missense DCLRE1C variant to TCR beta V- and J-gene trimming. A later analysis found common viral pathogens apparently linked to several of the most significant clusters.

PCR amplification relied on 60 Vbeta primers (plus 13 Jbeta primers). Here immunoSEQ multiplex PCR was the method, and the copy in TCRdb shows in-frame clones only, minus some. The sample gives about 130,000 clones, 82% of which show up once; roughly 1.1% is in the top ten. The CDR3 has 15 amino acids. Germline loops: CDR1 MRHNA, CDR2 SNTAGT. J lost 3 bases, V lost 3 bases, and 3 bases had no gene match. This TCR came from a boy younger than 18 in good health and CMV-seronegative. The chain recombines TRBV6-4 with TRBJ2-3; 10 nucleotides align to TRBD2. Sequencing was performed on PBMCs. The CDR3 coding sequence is TGTGCCAGCAGTGAACTAGCGGGGCTAACAGATACGCAGTATTTT. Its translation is CASSELAGLTDTQYF.